This T cell receptor (beta chain) was profiled in a study of breast tumors, draining lymph nodes, adjacent tissues (dated by TCRdb to the mid-2010s). In terms of the full investigation: In breast cancer patients, the study compared the TCR beta repertoires of tumor, adjacent nontumor tissue and axillary lymph nodes. In human breast cancer, the study set out to evaluate how tumor, surrounding tissue and draining lymph node repertoires relate to one another and whether T cells may move between these sites.

Overall study results and their limits: Tumors showed preferential V and J gene usage, and their T-cell repertoire diversity fell below that of lymph nodes yet above that of nontumor tissue. The data were considered consistent with most tumor T cells being derived from the lymph node and subsequently expanding within tumor tissue. Rather than being directly demonstrated, the conclusion that tumor T cells originate in lymph nodes was presented as consistent with a hypothesis. Tumor and nontumor tissue repertoires were significantly more similar in luminal-like than in basal-like breast cancer.

Sequencing used an Illumina HiSeq 2000. Multiplex PCR amplification was used to build the TCR beta chain libraries. High-throughput sequencing was used to analyze the amplified TCR beta chain products. Through fastp at Q25 and MiXCR, TCRdb rebuilt clones from the public reads, retaining in-frame beta chains. Every entry covers one CDR3 protein and lists the most common genes and DNA from its rows. The sample has under 350,000 distinct CDR3 sequences on record, about 30% of them singletons. More than 0.85% of the sample goes to the ten largest clones. The germline V gene sets CDR1 to SGHRS and CDR2 to YFSETQ. The CDR3, from cysteine to phenylalanine, totals 16 residues. Only the CDR3 part of the read is kept: 48 bases, read in frame from the first base. Relative to germline, V is missing 4 bases and J is missing 3 bases, with 12 bases of the junction outside any gene match. This clonotype came up many times. Its antigen is unknown. One base away there is no much larger clone; base qualities are not given.

Lymph node samples came from the axillary draining lymph nodes of breast cancer patients. This TCR derives from a female donor with breast cancer. Some clones in this sample may be carry-over from other donors' samples. Sequenced: axillary lymph node tissue. The receptor chain draws on TRBV5-1 and TRBJ1-2; TRBD1 fits 7 bases in the junction. The CDR3 in this case is CASSRQGRPRDYGYTF. DNA sequence: TGCGCCAGCAGCCGACAGGGCCGTCCCCGGGACTATGGCTACACCTTC.